This T cell receptor beta chain was obtained from a study of regulatory T cells in long-lasting Graves disease. The TCR beta library used iRepertoire HTBI primers with Arm-PCR amplification of CDR3. TCRdb analysed the multiplex PCR reads with MiXCR anew, one entry per CDR3 protein. The sample shows about 400,000 distinct CDR3 sequences, 15% to 19% of them seen only once. This clonotype was seen repeatedly, ten times or more. The time point denotes: newly diagnosed GD, antithyroid drugs for less than 3 months. There was RNA extracted from PBMCs, and the TCR library was made from it. The ends were cut back, 3 bases at V and 2 bases at J, with 11 bases in the middle. The V gene's germline CDR1 is KGHDR and CDR2 SFDVKD. This CDR3 has 15 amino acids.

Sequencing used peripheral blood mononuclear cells (PBMCs), obtained at new diagnosis, from a patient treated with antithyroid drugs. The chain joins TRBV24-1 to TRBJ2-3; the D call may be TRBD1 or TRBD2 (5 bases each). The TCR comes from a female donor with Graves disease. The CDR3 loop is CATSDNRDPTDTQYF. CDR3 sequence (DNA): TGTGCCACCAGTGATAACCGGGACCCCACAGATACGCAGTATTTT.